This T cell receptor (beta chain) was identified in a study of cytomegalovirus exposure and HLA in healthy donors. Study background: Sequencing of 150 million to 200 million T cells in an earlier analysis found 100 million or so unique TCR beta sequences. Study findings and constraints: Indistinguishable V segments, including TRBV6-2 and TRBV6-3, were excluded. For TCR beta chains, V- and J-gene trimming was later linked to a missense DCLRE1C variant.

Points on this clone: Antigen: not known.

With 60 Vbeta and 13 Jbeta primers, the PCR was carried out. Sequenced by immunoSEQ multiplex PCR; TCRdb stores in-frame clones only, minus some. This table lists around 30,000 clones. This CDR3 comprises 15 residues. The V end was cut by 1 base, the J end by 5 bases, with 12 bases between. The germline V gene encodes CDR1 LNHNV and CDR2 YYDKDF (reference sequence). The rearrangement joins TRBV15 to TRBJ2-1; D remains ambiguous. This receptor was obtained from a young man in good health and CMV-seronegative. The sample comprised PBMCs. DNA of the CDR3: TGTGCCACCAGCAGAGGCGGATTAAATGACAATGAGCAGTTCTTC. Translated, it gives CATSRGGLNDNEQFF. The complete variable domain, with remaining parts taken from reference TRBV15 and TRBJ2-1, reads DAMVIQNPRYQVTQFGKPVTLSCSQTLNHNVMYWYQQKSSQAPKLLFHYYDKDFNNEADTPDNFQSRRPNTSFCFLDIRSPGLGDTAMYLCATSRGGLNDNEQFFGPGTRLTVL.